These 10 T cell receptor beta chains share one sample of origin, sequenced in a study of T cells in Graves' hyperthyroidism and ophthalmopathy. RNA transcripts gave rise to amplified TCR beta CDR3 regions. The HTBI primer set drove a first-round RT-PCR of the TCR CDR3. TCRdb re-analysed the multiplex PCR reads in MiXCR, keeping a single row per CDR3 protein. Of about 550,000 distinct CDR3 sequences listed, 20% to 25% are singletons. Sequencing input: blood. All receptors derive from a man aged 18 to 35 with Graves' hyperthyroidism.

This rearrangement joins TRBV30 to TRBJ2-7; 8 bases align to TRBD1. The trim removed 2 bases at V and 0 bases at J, leaving 9 bases unmatched. This CDR3 has 16 amino acids. Germline lookup yields CDR1 GTSNPN and CDR2 SVGIG (reference sequence). CDR3 amino acids: CAWSTKTGAGSYEQYF. CDR3 sequence (DNA): TGTGCCTGGAGTACGAAGACAGGGGCCGGCTCCTACGAGCAGTACTTC.

In its sample, this clonotype was seen many times. CDR3 DNA: TGTGCCAGCAGTGCTTTACAGGGTTACGGCCACACCTTC. Translating gives CASSALQGYGHTF. The chain is built from TRBV27 and TRBJ1-2; D is perhaps TRBD1 (6 bases). The CDR3 consists of 13 residues. The V and J ends lost 5 bases and 12 bases respectively, with 19 bases between them. The V gene's germline CDR1 is MNHEY and CDR2 SMNVEV (reference sequence).

The table lists this clonotype with a few counts. The J gene is TRBJ2-3, the V gene TRBV11-2, with 11 bases matching TRBD2. CDR1 and CDR2 from the germline V gene are SGHAT and FQNNGV. V was clipped by 4 bases and J by 2 bases; unmatched bases: 5. This CDR3 comprises 16 residues. CDR3 DNA sequence: TGTGCCAGCAGCTCGCTGACTAGCGGGGACACAGATACGCAGTATTTT. Protein: CASSSLTSGDTDTQYF.

Ten or more counts support this clonotype. The chain has TRBV7-9 and TRBJ1-2; possible D gene TRBD1, 5 bases. Germline V gene lookup returns CDR1 SEHNR and CDR2 FQNEAQ (reference sequence). The germline V and J ends were trimmed by 2 bases and 11 bases, with 18 bases remaining between them. The CDR3 length is 14 residues. This CDR3 is CASSLRVGTPVYTF. CDR3 nucleotides: TGTGCCAGCAGCTTAAGAGTTGGGACCCCCGTTTACACCTTC.

This clonotype has at least ten counts. The chain couples TRBV14 to TRBJ2-1; the D gene is possibly TRBD1 (5 bases). Germline V CDR1 and CDR2: SGHDN, FVKESK. This CDR3 is built from 13 residues. V was clipped by 3 bases and J by 9 bases, with 12 bases between them. CDR3 coding DNA: TGTGCCAGCAGCCAGTTAGGGCAGGGTGAGCAGTTCTTC. This translates into CASSQLGQGEQFF.

This clonotype was seen at least ten times. A much larger clone lies a single base off, so this may be a read error. The chain recombines TRBV12-3 or TRBV12-4 with TRBJ1-1; D is ambiguous. Trimming left V 5 bases short and J 10 bases short, with 20 bases between. The CDR3 loop spans 14 amino acids. In nucleotides, the CDR3 is TGTGCCAGCAGTGATTATGGACGGGCTCGAACAGCTTTCTTT. Its protein product is CASSDYGRARTAFF.

This clonotype was picked up many times. The J gene is TRBJ1-2, the V gene TRBV2; D unclear. Trimming removed 4 bases at V and 5 bases at J, with 20 bases between. CDR3 length equals 16 residues. Germline V lookup: CDR1 SNHLY, CDR2 FYNNEI. CDR3 protein: CASSGPQGGYGYGYTF. CDR3 nucleotide sequence: TGTGCCAGCAGTGGGCCACAAGGAGGATATGGATATGGCTACACCTTC.

At least ten counts were recorded for this clonotype. The chain has TRBV29-1 and TRBJ1-2; possible D gene TRBD1, 6 bases. Trimming took off 6 bases at V and 4 bases at J, with 12 bases between the two ends. Germline V gene sequence: CDR1 SQVTM, CDR2 ANQGSEA. CDR3 length: 12 residues. CDR3 nucleotides: TGCAGCGTGACACAGGGAGTCTATGGCTACACCTTC. It specifies CSVTQGVYGYTF.

This clonotype was seen at least ten times. V gene TRBV7-9 combines with J gene TRBJ2-5; D ambiguous. V was pared by 3 bases and J by 5 bases, with 16 bases between. Germline-derived CDR1 and CDR2 are SEHNR and FQNEAQ (reference sequence). This CDR3 spans 15 amino acids. The CDR3 sequence is CASSFLRASGETQYF. CDR3 in DNA: TGTGCCAGCAGCTTCCTCCGGGCCTCTGGGGAGACCCAGTACTTC. Looking up the rest from reference TRBV7-9 and TRBJ2-5 gives the full variable domain: DTGVSQNPRHKITKRGQNVTFRCDPISEHNRLYWYRQTLGQGPEFLTYFQNEAQLEKSRLLSDRFSAERPKGSFSTLEIQRTEQGDSAMYLCASSFLRASGETQYFGPGTRLLVL.

This clonotype was counted ten times or more. The CDR3 is CASWDRGRTGELFF. CDR3 bases: TGTGCCAGTTGGGACAGGGGTCGCACCGGGGAGCTGTTTTTT. The rearrangement joins TRBV28 to TRBJ2-2; 10 nucleotides align to TRBD1. CDR3 length equals 14 residues. The ends lost 9 bases at V and 4 bases at J; junction bases unmatched: 5. Germline loops: CDR1 MDHEN, CDR2 SYDVKM.